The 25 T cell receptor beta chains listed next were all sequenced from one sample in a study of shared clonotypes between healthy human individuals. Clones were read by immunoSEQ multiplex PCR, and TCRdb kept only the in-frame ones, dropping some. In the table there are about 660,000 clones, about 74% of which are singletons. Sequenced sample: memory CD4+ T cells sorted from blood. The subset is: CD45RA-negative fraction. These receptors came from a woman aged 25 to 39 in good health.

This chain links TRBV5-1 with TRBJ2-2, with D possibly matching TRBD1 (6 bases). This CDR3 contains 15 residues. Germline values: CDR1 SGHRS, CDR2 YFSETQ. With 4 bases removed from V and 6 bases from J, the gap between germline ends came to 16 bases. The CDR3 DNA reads TGCGCCAGCAGCCCTAATGCGTGGACAGCCGGGGAGCTGTTTTTT. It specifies CASSPNAWTAGELFF.

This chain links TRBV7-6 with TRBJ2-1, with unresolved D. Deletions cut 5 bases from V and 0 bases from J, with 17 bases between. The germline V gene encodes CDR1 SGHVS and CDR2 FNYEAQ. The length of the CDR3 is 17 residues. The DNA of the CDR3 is TGTGCCAGCAGCCCAATACTGGCTAGACCCTCCTACAATGAGCAGTTCTTC. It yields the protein CASSPILARPSYNEQFF. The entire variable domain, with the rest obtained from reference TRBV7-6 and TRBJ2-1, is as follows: GAGVSQSPRYKVTKRGQDVALRCDPISGHVSLYWYRQALGQGPEFLTYFNYEAQQDKSGLPNDRFSAERPEGSISTLTIQRTEQRDSAMYRCASSPILARPSYNEQFFGPGTRLTVL.

The CDR3 DNA follows: TGTGCCAGTATGGGCGGGAGCTCCTACGAGCAGTACTTC. Protein sequence: CASMGGSSYEQYF. The rearrangement uses TRBV19 and TRBJ2-7; 7 nucleotides match TRBD2. The ends lost 7 bases at V and 0 bases at J; junction bases unmatched: 3. Per the germline V gene, CDR1 is LNHDA and CDR2 is SQIVND (reference sequence). The CDR3 loop spans 13 amino acids.

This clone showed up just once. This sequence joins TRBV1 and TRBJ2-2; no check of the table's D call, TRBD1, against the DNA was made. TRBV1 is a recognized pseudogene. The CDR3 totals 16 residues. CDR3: CTSSRGTDSNTGELFF. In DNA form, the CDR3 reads TGCACCAGCAGCCGAGGGACAGACTCAAACACCGGGGAGCTGTTTTTT.

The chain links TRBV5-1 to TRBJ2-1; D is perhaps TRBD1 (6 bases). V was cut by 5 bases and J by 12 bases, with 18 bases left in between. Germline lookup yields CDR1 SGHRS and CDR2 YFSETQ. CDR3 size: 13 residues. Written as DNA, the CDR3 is TGCGCCAGCAGGGCGGACAGCGACTGGTTGCAGTTCTTC. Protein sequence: CASRADSDWLQFF.

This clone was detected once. CDR3 loop: CASVGTDVADTQYF. CDR3 DNA sequence: TGTGCCAGCGTTGGGACAGACGTTGCAGATACGCAGTATTTT. The chain uses TRBV2 and TRBJ2-3; TRBD1 agrees at 7 bases. Per the germline V gene, CDR1 is SNHLY and CDR2 is FYNNEI. Trimming at V came to 8 bases and at J to 4 bases, leaving 9 bases not matched to a gene. This CDR3 comprises 14 residues.

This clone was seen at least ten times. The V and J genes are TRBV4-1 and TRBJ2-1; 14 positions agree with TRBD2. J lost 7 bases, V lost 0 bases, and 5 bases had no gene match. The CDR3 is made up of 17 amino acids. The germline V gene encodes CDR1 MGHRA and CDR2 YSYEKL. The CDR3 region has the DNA TGCGCCAGCAGCCAAGATTGGGGACTAGCGGGAGTTAATGAGCAGTTCTTC. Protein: CASSQDWGLAGVNEQFF.

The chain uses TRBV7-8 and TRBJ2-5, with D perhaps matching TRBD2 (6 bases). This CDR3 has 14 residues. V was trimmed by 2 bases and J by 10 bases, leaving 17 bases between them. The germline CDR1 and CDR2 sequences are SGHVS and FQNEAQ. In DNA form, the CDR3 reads TGTGCCAGCAGCTTATACGGGGGAGTGGTGGGCCAGTACTTC. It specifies CASSLYGGVVGQYF. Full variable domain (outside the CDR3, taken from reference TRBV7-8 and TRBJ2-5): GAGVSQSPRYKVAKRGQDVALRCDPISGHVSLFWYQQALGQGPEFLTYFQNEAQLDKSGLPSDRFFAERPEGSVSTLKIQRTQQEDSAVYLCASSLYGGVVGQYFGPGTRLLVL.

In DNA, the CDR3 is TGTGCCAGCAGCCAGGCGCAAGGGACAGCCTATGGCTACACCTTC. Amino acids: CASSQAQGTAYGYTF. This sequence joins TRBV5-4 and TRBJ1-2; 7 nucleotides match TRBD1. Germline CDR1 reads SGHNT; CDR2 reads YYREEE (reference sequence). This CDR3 region has 15 residues. V was pared by 4 bases and J by 4 bases, with 10 bases of the junction left unmatched.

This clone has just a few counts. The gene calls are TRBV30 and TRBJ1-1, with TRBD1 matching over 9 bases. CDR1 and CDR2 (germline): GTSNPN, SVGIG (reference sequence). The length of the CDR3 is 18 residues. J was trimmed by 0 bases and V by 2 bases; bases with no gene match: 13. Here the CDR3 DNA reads TGTGCCTGGAGTCCAATAACAGGGGGCTACGGTGTGAACACTGAAGCTTTCTTT. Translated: CAWSPITGGYGVNTEAFF.

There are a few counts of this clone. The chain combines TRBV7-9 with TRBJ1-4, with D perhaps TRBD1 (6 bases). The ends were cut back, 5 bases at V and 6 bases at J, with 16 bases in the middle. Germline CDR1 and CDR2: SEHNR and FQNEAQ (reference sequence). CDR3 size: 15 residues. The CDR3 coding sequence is TGTGCCAGCAGCCCCGCCGGGGGGGCATATGAAAAACTGTTTTTT. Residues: CASSPAGGAYEKLFF.

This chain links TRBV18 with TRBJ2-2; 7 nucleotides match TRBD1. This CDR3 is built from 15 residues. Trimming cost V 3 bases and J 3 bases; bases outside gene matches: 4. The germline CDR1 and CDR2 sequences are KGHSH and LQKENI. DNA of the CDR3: TGTGCCAGCTCACCGACAGGGTCCGACACCGGGGAGCTGTTTTTT. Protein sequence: CASSPTGSDTGELFF.

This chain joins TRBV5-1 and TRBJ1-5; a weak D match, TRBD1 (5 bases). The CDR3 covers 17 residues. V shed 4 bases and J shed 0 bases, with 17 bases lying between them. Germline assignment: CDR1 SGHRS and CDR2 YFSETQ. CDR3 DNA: TGCGCCAGCAGCCCCGGGGCGTCAGGAGATAGCAATCAGCCCCAGCATTTT. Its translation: CASSPGASGDSNQPQHF.

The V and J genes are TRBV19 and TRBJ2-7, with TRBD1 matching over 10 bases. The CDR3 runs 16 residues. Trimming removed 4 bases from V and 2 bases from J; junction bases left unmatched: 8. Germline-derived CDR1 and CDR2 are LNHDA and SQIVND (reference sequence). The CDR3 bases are TGTGCCAGTAGTAAGATGACCGGGACAGGGGCCTACGAGCAGTACTTC. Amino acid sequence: CASSKMTGTGAYEQYF.

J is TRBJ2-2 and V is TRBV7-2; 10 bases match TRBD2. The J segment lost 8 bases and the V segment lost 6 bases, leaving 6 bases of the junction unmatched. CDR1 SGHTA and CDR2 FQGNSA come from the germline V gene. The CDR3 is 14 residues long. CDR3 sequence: CASRATSGVGELFF. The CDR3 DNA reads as TGTGCCAGCAGGGCTACTAGCGGGGTGGGGGAGCTGTTTTTT.

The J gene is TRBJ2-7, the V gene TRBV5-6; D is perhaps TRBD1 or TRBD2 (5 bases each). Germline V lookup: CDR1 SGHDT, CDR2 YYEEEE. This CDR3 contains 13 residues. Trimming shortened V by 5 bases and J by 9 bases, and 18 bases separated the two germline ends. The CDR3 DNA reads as TGTGCCAGCAGTATCGGGGCCCTTAAGGGGCAGTACTTC. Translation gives CASSIGALKGQYF.

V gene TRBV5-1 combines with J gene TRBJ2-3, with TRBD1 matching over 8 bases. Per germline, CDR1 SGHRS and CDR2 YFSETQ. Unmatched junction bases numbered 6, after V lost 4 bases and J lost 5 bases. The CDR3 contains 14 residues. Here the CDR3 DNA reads TGCGCCAGCAGCCTAGAGGACAGGGAAGATACGCAGTATTTT. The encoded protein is CASSLEDREDTQYF.

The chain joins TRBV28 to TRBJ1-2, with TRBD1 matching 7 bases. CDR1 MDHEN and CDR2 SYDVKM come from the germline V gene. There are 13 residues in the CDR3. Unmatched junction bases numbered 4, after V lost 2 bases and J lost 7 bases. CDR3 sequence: CASSLQGVGGYTF. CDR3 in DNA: TGTGCCAGCAGTTTACAGGGGGTGGGTGGCTACACCTTC.

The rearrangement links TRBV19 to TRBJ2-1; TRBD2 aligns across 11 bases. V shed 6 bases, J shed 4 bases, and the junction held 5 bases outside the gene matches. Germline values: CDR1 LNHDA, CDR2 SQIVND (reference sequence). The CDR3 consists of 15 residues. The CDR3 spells CASSLGTSGYNEQFF. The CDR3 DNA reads TGTGCCAGTAGCCTCGGGACTAGCGGTTACAATGAGCAGTTCTTC.

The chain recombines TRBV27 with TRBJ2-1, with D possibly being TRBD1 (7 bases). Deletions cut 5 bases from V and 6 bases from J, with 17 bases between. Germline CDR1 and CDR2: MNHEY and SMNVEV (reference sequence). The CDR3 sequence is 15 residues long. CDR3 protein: CASSPFQGGVNEQFF. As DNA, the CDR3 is TGTGCCAGCAGTCCATTCCAGGGGGGAGTCAATGAGCAGTTCTTC.

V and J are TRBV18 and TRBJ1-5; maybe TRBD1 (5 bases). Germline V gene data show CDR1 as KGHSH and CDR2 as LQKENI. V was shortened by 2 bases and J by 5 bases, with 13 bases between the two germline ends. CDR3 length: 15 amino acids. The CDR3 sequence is CASSPGTSYDQPQHF. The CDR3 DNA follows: TGTGCCAGCTCACCAGGGACGTCATACGATCAGCCCCAGCATTTT.

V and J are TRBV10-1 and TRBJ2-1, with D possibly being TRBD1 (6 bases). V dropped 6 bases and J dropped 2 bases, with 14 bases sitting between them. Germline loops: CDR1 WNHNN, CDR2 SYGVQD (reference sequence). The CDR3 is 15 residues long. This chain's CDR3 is CASSEDRPPYNEQFF. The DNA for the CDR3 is TGCGCCAGCAGCGAAGACAGGCCCCCCTACAATGAGCAGTTCTTC.

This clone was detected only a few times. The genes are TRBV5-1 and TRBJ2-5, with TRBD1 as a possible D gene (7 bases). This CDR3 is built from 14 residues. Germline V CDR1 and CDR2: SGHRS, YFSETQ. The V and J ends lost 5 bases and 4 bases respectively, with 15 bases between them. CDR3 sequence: CASSGGGEGETQYF. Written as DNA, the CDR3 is TGCGCCAGCAGTGGAGGGGGCGAGGGAGAGACCCAGTACTTC.

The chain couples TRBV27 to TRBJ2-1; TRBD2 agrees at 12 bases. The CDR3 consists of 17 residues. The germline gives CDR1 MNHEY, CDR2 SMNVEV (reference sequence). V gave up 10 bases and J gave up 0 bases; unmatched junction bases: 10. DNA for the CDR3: TGTGCCACCGGAGGGACTAGCGGGTTAGGCTCCTACAATGAGCAGTTCTTC. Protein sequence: CATGGTSGLGSYNEQFF.

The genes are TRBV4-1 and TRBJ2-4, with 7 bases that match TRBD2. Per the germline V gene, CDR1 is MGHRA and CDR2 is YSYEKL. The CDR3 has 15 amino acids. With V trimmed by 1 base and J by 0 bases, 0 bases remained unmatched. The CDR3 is CASSQGGGAKNIQYF. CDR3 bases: TGCGCCAGCAGCCAAGGGGGGGGAGCCAAAAACATTCAGTACTTC.